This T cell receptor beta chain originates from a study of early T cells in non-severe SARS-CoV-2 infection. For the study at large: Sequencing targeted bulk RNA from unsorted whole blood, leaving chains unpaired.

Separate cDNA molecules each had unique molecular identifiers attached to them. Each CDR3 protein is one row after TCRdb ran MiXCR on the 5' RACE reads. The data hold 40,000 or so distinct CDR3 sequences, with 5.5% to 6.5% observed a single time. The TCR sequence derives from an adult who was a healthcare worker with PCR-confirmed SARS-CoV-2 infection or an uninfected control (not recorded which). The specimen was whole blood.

The CDR3 bases are TGCGCCAGCAGCCCCGGCGGCAAGAACCCTGGAAACACCATATATTTT. It codes for CASSPGGKNPGNTIYF. The rearrangement uses TRBV5-1 and TRBJ1-3; D is ambiguous. With 4 bases removed from V and 2 bases from J, the gap between germline ends came to 16 bases. This CDR3 comprises 16 residues. Germline lookup yields CDR1 SGHRS and CDR2 YFSETQ.